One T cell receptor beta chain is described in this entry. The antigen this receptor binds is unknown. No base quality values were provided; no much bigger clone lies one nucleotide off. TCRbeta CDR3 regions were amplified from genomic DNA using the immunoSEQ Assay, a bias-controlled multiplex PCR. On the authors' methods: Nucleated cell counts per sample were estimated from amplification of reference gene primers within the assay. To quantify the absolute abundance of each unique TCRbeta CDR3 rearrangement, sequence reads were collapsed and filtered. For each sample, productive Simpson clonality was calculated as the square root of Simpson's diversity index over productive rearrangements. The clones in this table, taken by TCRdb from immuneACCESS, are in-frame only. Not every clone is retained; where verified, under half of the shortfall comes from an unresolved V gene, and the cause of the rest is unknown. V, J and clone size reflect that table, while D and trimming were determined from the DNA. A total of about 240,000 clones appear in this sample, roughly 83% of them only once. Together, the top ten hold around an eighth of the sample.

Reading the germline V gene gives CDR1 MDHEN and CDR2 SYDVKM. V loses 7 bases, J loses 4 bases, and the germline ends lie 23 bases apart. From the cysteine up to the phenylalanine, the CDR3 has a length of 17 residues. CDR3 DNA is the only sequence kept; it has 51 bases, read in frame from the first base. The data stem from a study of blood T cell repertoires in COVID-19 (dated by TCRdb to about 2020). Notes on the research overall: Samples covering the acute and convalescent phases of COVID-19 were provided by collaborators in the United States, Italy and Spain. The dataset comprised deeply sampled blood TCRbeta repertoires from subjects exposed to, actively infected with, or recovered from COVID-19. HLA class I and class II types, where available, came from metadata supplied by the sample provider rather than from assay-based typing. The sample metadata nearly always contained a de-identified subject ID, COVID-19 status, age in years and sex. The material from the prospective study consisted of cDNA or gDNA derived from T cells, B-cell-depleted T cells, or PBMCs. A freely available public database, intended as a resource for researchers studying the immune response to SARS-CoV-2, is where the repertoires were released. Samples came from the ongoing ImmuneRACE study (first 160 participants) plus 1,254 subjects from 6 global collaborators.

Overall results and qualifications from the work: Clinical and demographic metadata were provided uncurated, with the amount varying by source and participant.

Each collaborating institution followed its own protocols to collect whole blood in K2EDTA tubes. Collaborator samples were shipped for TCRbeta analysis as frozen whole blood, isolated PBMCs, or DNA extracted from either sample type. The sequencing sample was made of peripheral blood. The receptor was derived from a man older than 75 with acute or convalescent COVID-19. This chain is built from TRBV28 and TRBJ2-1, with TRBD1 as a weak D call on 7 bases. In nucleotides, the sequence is TGTGCCAGCACCATGAGCAGTGGGGCAGGGGGGTACAATGAGCAGTTCTTC. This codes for CASTMSSGAGGYNEQFF.